This T cell receptor (beta chain) was identified during a study of shared clonotypes between healthy human individuals. This CDR3 comprises 14 residues. CDR1 and CDR2 from the germline V gene are KGHSH and LQKENI. V trimming: 3 bases; J trimming: 9 bases; junction bases outside the gene matches: 7. Sequencing was performed with immunoSEQ multiplex PCR; in TCRdb, only in-frame clones are kept and a portion is missing. The data hold 1,400,000 or so clones, with 98% observed a single time. This clone occurred once. The receptor's source is a man aged 30-40 years in good health. V and J are TRBV18 and TRBJ1-5; 8 positions match TRBD1. Sequencing was carried out using naive CD4+ T cells sorted from blood. The subset denotes: CD45RA+ positively selected. CDR3 nucleotides: TGTGCCAGCTCACCTTGGGGACAGGAGCCGCCCCAGCATTTT. Translated: CASSPWGQEPPQHF.